These T cell receptor beta chains were read from a single sample in a study of beta chain features in type 1 diabetes. Produced via immunoSEQ multiplex PCR; TCRdb's table is partial and in-frame only. Among hundreds of thousands of clones listed, 8% to 13% were seen once. The sequenced sample consisted of naive CD4+ T cells from blood. The receptors here all came from a young woman in good health. CDR3s include the opening cysteine and the closing phenylalanine or tryptophan. A D gene is named only where the DNA matches it firmly. Rows give clone size only sometimes, using once, few, many, or a class for an expanded clone.

>TRBJ1-5|.|TRBV5-1|few
CASSMDSDRPQHF
TGCGCCAGCAGCATGGACAGTGACAGGCCCCAGCATTTT
>TRBJ1-2|.|TRBV7-9|.
CASSLEWQGAGYTF
TGTGCCAGCAGCTTAGAATGGCAGGGTGCTGGCTACACCTTC
>TRBJ2-5|TRBD2|TRBV15|.
CATSRKGTSGRETQYF
TGTGCCACCAGCAGAAAGGGGACTAGCGGGAGAGAGACCCAGTACTTC
>TRBJ1-1|TRBD1|TRBV5-4|.
CASSGQGYTEAFF
TGTGCCAGCAGCGGACAGGGCTACACTGAAGCTTTCTTT
>TRBJ2-1|.|TRBV5-1|few
CASTLEGGDNEQFF
TGCGCCAGCACGTTGGAGGGTGGGGACAATGAGCAGTTCTTC
>TRBJ2-7|.|TRBV28|few
CASSLPASTRREQYF
TGTGCCAGCAGTTTACCCGCATCAACTAGGCGCGAGCAGTACTTC
>TRBJ2-1|TRBD2|TRBV29-1|few
CSVGSGSENEQFF
TGCAGCGTGGGAAGCGGGAGTGAAAATGAGCAGTTCTTC
>TRBJ2-7|TRBD2|TRBV28|few
CASSSPAIGAGGYEQYF
TGTGCCAGCAGTTCGCCGGCGATCGGGGCGGGAGGGTACGAGCAGTACTTC
>TRBJ1-5|.|TRBV30|.
CAWSVGVDQPQHF
TGTGCCTGGAGTGTGGGAGTGGATCAGCCCCAGCATTTT
>TRBJ2-3|TRBD1|TRBV6-6|few
CASRETGAADTQYF
TGTGCCAGCAGAGAGACAGGGGCGGCAGATACGCAGTATTTT
>TRBJ2-2|.|TRBV19|.
CASSTTRTGELFF
TGTGCCAGTAGTACGACTAGGACCGGGGAGCTGTTTTTT
>TRBJ1-5|TRBD1|TRBV5-4|.
CASSPGTGPNQPQHF
TGTGCCAGCAGCCCCGGGACAGGGCCTAATCAGCCCCAGCATTTT
>TRBJ2-7|TRBD2|TRBV28|.
CASSLWLAGGLYEQYF
TGTGCCAGCAGTTTATGGCTAGCGGGAGGTTTGTACGAGCAGTACTTC
>TRBJ2-1|TRBD2|TRBV6-5|.
CASGKGLANEQFF
TGTGCCAGTGGGAAAGGACTAGCGAATGAGCAGTTCTTC
>TRBJ2-3|TRBD2|TRBV7-3|.
CASSLLPSGSTDTQYF
TGTGCCAGCAGCTTACTTCCTAGCGGGAGCACAGATACGCAGTATTTT
>TRBJ2-2|TRBD2|TRBV7-3|.
CASSANSGRANGELFF
TGTGCCAGCAGCGCCAATAGCGGGAGGGCCAACGGGGAGCTGTTTTTT
>TRBJ1-1|.|TRBV28|.
CASIPSTRAEAFF
TGTGCCAGCATCCCGAGTACTAGGGCTGAAGCTTTCTTT
>TRBJ1-2|.|TRBV7-2|.
CASSLSTDPGYTF
TGTGCCAGCAGCTTGTCGACAGATCCGGGCTACACCTTC
>TRBJ2-7|.|TRBV19|.
CASNQPGNYEQYF
TGTGCCAGTAATCAACCGGGAAACTACGAGCAGTACTTC
>TRBJ2-7|TRBD2|TRBV6-5|.
CASSYGGDSYEQYF
TGTGCCAGCAGTTACGGGGGGGACTCCTACGAGCAGTACTTC
>TRBJ2-6|.|TRBV7-3|.
CASSSSPGLMANVLTF
TGTGCCAGCAGCTCCTCCCCGGGGTTGATGGCCAACGTCCTGACTTTC
>TRBJ1-5|.|TRBV7-9|.
CASSLGGRNQPQHF
TGTGCCAGCAGCTTGGGGGGACGAAATCAGCCCCAGCATTTT
>TRBJ2-7|.|TRBV28|few
CASTSDRGKSLSYEQYF
TGTGCCAGCACCTCGGATCGGGGAAAATCCCTTTCCTACGAGCAGTACTTC
>TRBJ2-1|TRBD2|TRBV29-1|few
CSVAGTSGRGYNEQFF
TGCAGCGTTGCAGGGACTAGCGGGAGGGGCTACAATGAGCAGTTCTTC
>TRBJ2-1|TRBD2|TRBV11-1|few
CASSFEALAGRNEQFF
TGTGCCAGCAGCTTCGAAGCTCTAGCGGGAAGGAATGAGCAGTTCTTC
>TRBJ2-7|.|TRBV6-5|few
CASSYSFQLTYEQYF
TGTGCCAGCAGTTACTCGTTCCAACTAACCTACGAGCAGTACTTC
>TRBJ2-3|.|TRBV7-6|.
CASSLRGFTDTQYF
TGTGCCAGCAGCTTACGAGGGTTCACAGATACGCAGTATTTT
>TRBJ2-2|TRBD1|TRBV19|.
CASSIARGGQGFSTGELFF
TGTGCCAGTAGTATAGCGCGCGGTGGACAGGGGTTTTCCACCGGGGAGCTGTTTTTT
>TRBJ1-1|TRBD1|TRBV18|few
CASKDRATEAFF
TGTGCCAGTAAAGACAGGGCCACTGAAGCTTTCTTT
>TRBJ2-7|TRBD1|TRBV2|few
CASSGDSAYEQYF
TGTGCCAGCAGTGGGGACAGCGCCTACGAGCAGTACTTC
>TRBJ2-2|.|TRBV18|.
CASSPTGQKTGELFF
TGTGCCAGCTCACCTACCGGACAGAAGACCGGGGAGCTGTTTTTT
>TRBJ1-5|TRBD1|TRBV28|few
CATDDPGQGILAQHF
TGTGCCACCGACGATCCGGGACAGGGGATCTTGGCCCAGCATTTT
>TRBJ2-1|TRBD2|TRBV29-1|.
CSVASTSGSNEQFF
TGCAGCGTCGCCTCGACTAGCGGGAGTAATGAGCAGTTCTTC
>TRBJ2-7|TRBD2|TRBV28|.
CASKTSGGTYEQYF
TGTGCCAGTAAGACTAGCGGCGGAACCTACGAGCAGTACTTC
>TRBJ2-7|.|TRBV28|few
CASSLSRGAFEQYF
TGTGCCAGCAGTTTATCCAGGGGGGCGTTCGAGCAGTACTTC
>TRBJ2-2|.|TRBV7-9|.
CASSLDWYLFF
TGTGCCAGCAGCCTAGACTGGTACCTGTTTTTT
>TRBJ1-5|.|TRBV4-3|.
CASSQDRDQPQHF
TGCGCCAGCAGCCAAGACCGAGATCAGCCCCAGCATTTT
>TRBJ2-7|.|TRBV19|.
CASSRGGATYEQYF
TGTGCCAGTAGTAGAGGGGGAGCGACCTACGAGCAGTACTTC
>TRBJ1-1|.|TRBV4-3|few
CASSQEGGGGTEAFF
TGCGCCAGCAGCCAAGAGGGGGGTGGGGGGACTGAAGCTTTCTTT
>TRBJ2-3|.|TRBV4-3|.
CASSQEQGLSTDTQYF
TGCGCCAGCAGCCAAGAACAGGGATTAAGCACAGATACGCAGTATTTT
>TRBJ1-1|.|TRBV30|.
CAWTAETEAFF
TGTGCCTGGACAGCGGAGACTGAAGCTTTCTTT